The present TCR beta chain was sequenced within a study of T-cell reconstitution after alpha-beta-depleted transplantation in children. Preparation of the TCRbeta library used unique molecular identifiers. In TCRdb, the PCR reads were re-called with MiXCR into one record per CDR3 protein. The sample holds over 150,000 distinct CDR3 sequences; 13% to 15% are singletons and the top ten take approximately 13%. Germline V gene sequence: CDR1 ENHRY, CDR2 SYGVKD. The CDR3 extends over 13 amino acids. Between the trimmed V and J ends, which lost 4 bases and 6 bases, there was a span of 10 bases. In this sample, this clonotype turned up many times.

The origin of this receptor is a human donor who donated a stem cell graft to a child with acute lymphoblastic leukemia. The sample in question was PBMCs from the stem cell graft donor, obtained from the stem cell graft. V is TRBV10-3 and J is TRBJ1-5; D perhaps matches TRBD1 (5 bases). The CDR3 reads CAISGGKAQPQHF. Here the CDR3 DNA reads TGTGCCATCAGTGGGGGCAAAGCTCAGCCCCAGCATTTT.